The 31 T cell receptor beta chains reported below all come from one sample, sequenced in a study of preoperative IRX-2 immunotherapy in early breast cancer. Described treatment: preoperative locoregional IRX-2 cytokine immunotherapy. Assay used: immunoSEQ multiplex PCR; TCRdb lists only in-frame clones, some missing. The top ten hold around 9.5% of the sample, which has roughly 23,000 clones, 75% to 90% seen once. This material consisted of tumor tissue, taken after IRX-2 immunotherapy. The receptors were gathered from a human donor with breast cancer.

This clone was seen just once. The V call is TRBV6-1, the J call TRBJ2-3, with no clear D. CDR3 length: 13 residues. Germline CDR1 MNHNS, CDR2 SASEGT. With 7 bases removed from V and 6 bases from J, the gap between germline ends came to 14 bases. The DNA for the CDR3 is TGTGCCAGCACGTTAACCCTCACGGATACGCAGTATTTT. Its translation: CASTLTLTDTQYF.

CDR3 region: CASRLQGRAKNIQYF. CDR3 in DNA: TGTGCCAGCAGACTACAGGGGCGAGCCAAAAACATTCAGTACTTC. The chain couples TRBV7-2 to TRBJ2-4; 7 nucleotides align to TRBD1. The ends lost 6 bases at V and 0 bases at J; junction bases unmatched: 5. The CDR3 is 15 amino acids. Germline V gene sequence: CDR1 SGHTA, CDR2 FQGNSA.

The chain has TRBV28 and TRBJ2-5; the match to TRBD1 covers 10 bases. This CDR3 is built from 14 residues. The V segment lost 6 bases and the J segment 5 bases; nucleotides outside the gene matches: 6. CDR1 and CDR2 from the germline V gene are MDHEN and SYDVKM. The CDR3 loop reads CASSPTGGGETQYF. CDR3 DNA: TGTGCCAGCAGCCCGACAGGGGGCGGGGAGACCCAGTACTTC. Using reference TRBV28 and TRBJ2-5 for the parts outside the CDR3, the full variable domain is DVKVTQSSRYLVKRTGEKVFLECVQDMDHENMFWYRQDPGLGLRLIYFSYDVKMKEKGDIPEGYSVSREKKERFSLILESASTNQTSMYLCASSPTGGGETQYFGPGTRLLVL.

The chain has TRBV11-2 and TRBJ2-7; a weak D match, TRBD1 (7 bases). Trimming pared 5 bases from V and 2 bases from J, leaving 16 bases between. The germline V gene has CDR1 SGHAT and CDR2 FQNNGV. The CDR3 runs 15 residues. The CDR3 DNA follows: TGTGCCAGCAGCCTCCCCGCCAGGGGGGCCTACGAGCAGTACTTC. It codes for CASSLPARGAYEQYF.

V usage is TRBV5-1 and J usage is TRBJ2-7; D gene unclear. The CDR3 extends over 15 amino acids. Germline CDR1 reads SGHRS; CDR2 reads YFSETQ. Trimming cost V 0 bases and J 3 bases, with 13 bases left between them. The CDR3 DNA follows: TGCGCCAGCAGCTTGGGATCCGGCAGATACTACGAGCAGTACTTC. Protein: CASSLGSGRYYEQYF.

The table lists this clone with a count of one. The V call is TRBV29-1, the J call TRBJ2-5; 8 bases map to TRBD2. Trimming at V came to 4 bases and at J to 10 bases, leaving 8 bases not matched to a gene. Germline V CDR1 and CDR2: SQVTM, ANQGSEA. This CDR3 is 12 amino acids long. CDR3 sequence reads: CSVAGTREDQYF. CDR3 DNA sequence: TGCAGCGTTGCGGGGACTAGGGAAGACCAGTACTTC.

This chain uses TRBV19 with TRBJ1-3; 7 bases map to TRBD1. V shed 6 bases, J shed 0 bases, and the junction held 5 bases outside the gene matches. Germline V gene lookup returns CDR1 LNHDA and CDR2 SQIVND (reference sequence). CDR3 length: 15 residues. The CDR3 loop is CASRRNRGSGNTIYF. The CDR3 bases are TGTGCCAGTAGGCGCAACAGGGGCTCTGGAAACACCATATATTTT.

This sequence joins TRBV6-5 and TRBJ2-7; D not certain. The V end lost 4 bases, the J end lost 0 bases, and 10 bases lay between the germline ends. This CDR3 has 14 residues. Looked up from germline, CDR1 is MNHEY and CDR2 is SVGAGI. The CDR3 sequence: CASSLVTSSYEQYF. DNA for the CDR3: TGTGCCAGCAGTTTAGTTACGAGCTCCTACGAGCAGTACTTC.

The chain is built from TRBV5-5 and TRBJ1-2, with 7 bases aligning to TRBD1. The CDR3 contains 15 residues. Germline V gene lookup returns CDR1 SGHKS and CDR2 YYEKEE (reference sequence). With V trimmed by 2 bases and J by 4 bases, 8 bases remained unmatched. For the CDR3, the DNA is TGTGCCAGCAGCTTTGGGACAGCGTCGGGCTATGGCTACACCTTC. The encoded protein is CASSFGTASGYGYTF.

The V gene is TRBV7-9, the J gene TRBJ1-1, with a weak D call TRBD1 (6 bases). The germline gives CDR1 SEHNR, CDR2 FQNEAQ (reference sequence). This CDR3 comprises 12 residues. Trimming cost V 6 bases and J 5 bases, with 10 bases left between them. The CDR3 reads CASSTGFTEAFF. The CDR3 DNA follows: TGTGCCAGCAGTACAGGGTTTACTGAAGCTTTCTTT. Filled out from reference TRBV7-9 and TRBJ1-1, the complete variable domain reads DTGVSQNPRHKITKRGQNVTFRCDPISEHNRLYWYRQTLGQGPEFLTYFQNEAQLEKSRLLSDRFSAERPKGSFSTLEIQRTEQGDSAMYLCASSTGFTEAFFGQGTRLTVV.

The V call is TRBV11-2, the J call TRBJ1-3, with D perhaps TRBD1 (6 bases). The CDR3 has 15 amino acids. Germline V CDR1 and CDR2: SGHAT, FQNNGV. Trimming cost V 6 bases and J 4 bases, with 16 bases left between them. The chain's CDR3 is CASSLTGTTGNTIYF. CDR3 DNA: TGTGCCAGCAGTTTGACCGGGACAACAGGAAACACCATATATTTT.

CDR3 sequence: CAISEDGTGHYEQYF. The CDR3 DNA is TGTGCCATCAGTGAGGATGGGACAGGGCATTACGAGCAGTACTTC. V is TRBV10-3 and J is TRBJ2-7, with 9 bases matching TRBD1. V shed 2 bases and J 4 bases; nucleotides not matched to a gene: 6. Germline V gene sequence: CDR1 ENHRY, CDR2 SYGVKD. This CDR3 has 15 residues.

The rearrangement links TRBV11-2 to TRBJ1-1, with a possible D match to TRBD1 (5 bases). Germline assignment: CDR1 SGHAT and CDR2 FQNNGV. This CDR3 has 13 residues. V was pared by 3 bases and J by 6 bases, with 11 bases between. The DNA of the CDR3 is TGTGCCAGCAGCTTTAGAACAGGCTCTGAAGCTTTCTTT. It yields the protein CASSFRTGSEAFF.

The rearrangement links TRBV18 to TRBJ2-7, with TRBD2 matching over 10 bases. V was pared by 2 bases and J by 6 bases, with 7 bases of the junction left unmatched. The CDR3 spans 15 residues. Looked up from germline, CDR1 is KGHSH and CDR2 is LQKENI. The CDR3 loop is CASSPASGSGGEQYF. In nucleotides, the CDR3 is TGTGCCAGCTCACCAGCTAGCGGGAGCGGAGGCGAGCAGTACTTC.

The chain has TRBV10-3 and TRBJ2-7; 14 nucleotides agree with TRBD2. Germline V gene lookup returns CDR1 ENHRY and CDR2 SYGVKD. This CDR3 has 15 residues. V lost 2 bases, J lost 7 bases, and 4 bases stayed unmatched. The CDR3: CAISEPGLAGEEQYF. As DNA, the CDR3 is TGTGCCATCAGTGAGCCGGGACTAGCGGGAGAAGAGCAGTACTTC.

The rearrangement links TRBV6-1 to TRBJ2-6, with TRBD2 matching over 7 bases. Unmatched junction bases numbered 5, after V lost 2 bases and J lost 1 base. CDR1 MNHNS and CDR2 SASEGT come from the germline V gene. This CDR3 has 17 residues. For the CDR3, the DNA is TGTGCCAGCAGTGAATGGGACTATTCGTCTGGGGCCAACGTCCTGACTTTC. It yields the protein CASSEWDYSSGANVLTF.

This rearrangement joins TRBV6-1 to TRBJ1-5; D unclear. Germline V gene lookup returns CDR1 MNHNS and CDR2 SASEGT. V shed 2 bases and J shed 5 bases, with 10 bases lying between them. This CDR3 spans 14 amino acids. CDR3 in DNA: TGTGCCAGCAGTGAATCGGGGAGCGATCAGCCCCAGCATTTT. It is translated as CASSESGSDQPQHF.

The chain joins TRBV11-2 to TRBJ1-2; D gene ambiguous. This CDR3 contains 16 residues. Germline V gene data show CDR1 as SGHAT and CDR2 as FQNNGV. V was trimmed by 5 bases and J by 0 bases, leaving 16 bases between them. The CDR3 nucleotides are TGTGCCAGCAGCGCGGACCTCGGGCAGTCTAACTATGGCTACACCTTC. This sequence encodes CASSADLGQSNYGYTF. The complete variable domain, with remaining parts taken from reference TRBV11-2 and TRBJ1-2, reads EAGVAQSPRYKIIEKRQSVAFWCNPISGHATLYWYQQILGQGPKLLIQFQNNGVVDDSQLPKDRFSAERLKGVDSTLKIQPAKLEDSAVYLCASSADLGQSNYGYTFGSGTRLTVV.

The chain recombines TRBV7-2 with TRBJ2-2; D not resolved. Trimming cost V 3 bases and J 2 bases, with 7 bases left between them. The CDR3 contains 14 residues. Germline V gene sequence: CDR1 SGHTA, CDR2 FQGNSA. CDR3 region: CASSLGGNTGELFF. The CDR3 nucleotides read TGTGCCAGCAGCTTGGGTGGAAACACCGGGGAGCTGTTTTTT.

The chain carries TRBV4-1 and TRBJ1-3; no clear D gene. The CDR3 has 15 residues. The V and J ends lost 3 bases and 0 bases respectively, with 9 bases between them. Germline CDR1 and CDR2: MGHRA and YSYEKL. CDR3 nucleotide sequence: TGCGCCAGCAGCCAGGAGGGCCTCTCTGGAAACACCATATATTTT. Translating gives CASSQEGLSGNTIYF.

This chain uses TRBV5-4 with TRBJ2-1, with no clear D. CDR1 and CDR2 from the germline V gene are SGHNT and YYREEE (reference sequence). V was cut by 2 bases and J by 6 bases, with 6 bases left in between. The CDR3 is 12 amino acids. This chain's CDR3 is CASSLGPNEQFF. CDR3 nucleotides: TGTGCCAGCAGCTTAGGCCCCAATGAGCAGTTCTTC.

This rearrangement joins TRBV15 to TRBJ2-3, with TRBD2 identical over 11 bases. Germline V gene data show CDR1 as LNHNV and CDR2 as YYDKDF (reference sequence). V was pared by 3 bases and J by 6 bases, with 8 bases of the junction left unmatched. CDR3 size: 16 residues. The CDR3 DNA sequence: TGTGCCACCAGCAGTACGACTAGCGGGATCGGGGATACGCAGTATTTT. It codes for CATSSTTSGIGDTQYF.

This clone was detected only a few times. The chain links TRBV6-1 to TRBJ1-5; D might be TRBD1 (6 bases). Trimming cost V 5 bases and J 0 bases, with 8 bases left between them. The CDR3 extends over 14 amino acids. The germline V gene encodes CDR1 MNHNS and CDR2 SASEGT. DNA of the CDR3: TGTGCCAGCAGTTGGGACAATAGCAATCAGCCCCAGCATTTT. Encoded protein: CASSWDNSNQPQHF.

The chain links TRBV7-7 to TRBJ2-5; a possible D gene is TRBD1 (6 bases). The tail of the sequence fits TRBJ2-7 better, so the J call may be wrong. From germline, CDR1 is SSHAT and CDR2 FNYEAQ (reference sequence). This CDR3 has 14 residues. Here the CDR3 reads CASSLLGTNYEQYF. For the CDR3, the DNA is TGTGCCAGCAGCCTGCTCGGGACAAATTACGAGCAGTACTTC.

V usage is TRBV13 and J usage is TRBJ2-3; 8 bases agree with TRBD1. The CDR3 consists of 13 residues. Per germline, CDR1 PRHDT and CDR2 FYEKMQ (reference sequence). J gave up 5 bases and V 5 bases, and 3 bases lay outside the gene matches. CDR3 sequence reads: CASSTQGGDTQYF. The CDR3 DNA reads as TGTGCCAGCAGCACACAGGGGGGAGATACGCAGTATTTT.

The CDR3 sequence is CASSLLGGLHTEAFF. CDR3 bases: TGTGCCAGCAGCTTATTGGGAGGATTGCACACTGAAGCTTTCTTT. The chain has TRBV7-9 and TRBJ1-1; D unclear. The CDR3 loop spans 15 amino acids. Germline V CDR1 and CDR2: SEHNR, FQNEAQ (reference sequence). V lost 2 bases and J 3 bases, leaving 13 bases between the germline ends.

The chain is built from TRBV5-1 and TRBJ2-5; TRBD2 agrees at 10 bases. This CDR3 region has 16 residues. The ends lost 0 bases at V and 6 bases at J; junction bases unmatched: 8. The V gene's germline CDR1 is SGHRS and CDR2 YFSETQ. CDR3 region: CASSLAASGGAKTQYF. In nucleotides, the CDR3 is TGCGCCAGCAGCTTGGCGGCCAGCGGGGGGGCCAAGACCCAGTACTTC.

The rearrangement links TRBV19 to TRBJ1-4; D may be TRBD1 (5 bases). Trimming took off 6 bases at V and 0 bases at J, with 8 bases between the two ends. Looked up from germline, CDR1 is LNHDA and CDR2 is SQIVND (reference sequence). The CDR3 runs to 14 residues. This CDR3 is CASRETATNEKLFF. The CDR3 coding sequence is TGTGCCAGTAGAGAGACAGCAACTAATGAAAAACTGTTTTTT.

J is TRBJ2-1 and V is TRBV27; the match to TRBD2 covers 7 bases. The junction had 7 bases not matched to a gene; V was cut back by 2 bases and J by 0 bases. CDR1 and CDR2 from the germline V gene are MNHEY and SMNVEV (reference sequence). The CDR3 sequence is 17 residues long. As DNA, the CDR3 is TGTGCCAGCAGTTTAAGGGTCGGGGGGAGCTCCTACAATGAGCAGTTCTTC. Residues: CASSLRVGGSSYNEQFF.

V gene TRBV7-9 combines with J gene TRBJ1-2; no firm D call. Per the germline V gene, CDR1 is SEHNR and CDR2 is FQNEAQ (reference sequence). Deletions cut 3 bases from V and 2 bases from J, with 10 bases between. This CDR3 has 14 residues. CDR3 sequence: CASSFPTPNYGYTF. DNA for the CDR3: TGTGCCAGCAGCTTTCCGACACCGAACTATGGCTACACCTTC.

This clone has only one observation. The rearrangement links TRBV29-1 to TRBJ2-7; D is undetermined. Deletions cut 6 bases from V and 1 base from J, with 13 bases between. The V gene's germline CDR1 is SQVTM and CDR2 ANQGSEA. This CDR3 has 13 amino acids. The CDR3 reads CSVAYLGSYEQYF. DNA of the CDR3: TGCAGCGTGGCCTACCTGGGTTCCTACGAGCAGTACTTC.